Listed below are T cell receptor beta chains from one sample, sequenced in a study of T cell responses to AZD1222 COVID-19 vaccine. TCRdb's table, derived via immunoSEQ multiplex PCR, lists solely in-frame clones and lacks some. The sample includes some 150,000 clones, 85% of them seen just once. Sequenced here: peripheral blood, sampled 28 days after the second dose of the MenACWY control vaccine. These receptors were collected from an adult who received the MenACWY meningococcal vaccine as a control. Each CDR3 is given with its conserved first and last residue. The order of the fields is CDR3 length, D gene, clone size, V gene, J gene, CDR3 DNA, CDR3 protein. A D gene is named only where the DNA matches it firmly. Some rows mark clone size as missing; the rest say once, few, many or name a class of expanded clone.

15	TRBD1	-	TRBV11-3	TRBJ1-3	TGTGCCAGCAGCTCCGACAGGGGCTCTGGAAACACCATATATTTT	CASSSDRGSGNTIYF
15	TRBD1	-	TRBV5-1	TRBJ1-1	TGCGCCAGCAGCCCGGGACAGCTAAGGAACACTGAAGCTTTCTTT	CASSPGQLRNTEAFF
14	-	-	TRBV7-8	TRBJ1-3	TGTGCCAGCAGCTTAGTGAGATCTGGAAACACCATATATTTT	CASSLVRSGNTIYF
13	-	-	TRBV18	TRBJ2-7	TGTGCCAGCTCACCCACAGGGACTTTGGAGCAGTACTTC	CASSPTGTLEQYF
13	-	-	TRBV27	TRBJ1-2	TGTGCCAGCAGTTTTGGGTTATCCTCTGGCTACACCTTC	CASSFGLSSGYTF
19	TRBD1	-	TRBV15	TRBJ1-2	TGTGCCACCAGCAGAGGCTTCTCAGGGGGGAAGGTAGCTAACTATGGCTACACCTTC	CATSRGFSGGKVANYGYTF
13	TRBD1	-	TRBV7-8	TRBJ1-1	TGTGCCAGCAGCTTTACAGGGGCCGCTGAAGCTTTCTTT	CASSFTGAAEAFF
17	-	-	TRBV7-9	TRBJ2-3	TGTGCCAGCAGTTTTAGGAGGGGGCCAGGGAGGTCAGATACGCAGTATTTT	CASSFRRGPGRSDTQYF
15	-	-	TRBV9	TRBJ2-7	TGTGCCAGCAGCGTAGCCCCCGATTCCCGCTACGAGCAGTACTTC	CASSVAPDSRYEQYF
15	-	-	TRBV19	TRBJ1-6	TGTGCCAGTAGTATAGTCGGGGGGTCCGAATCACCCCTCCACTTT	CASSIVGGSESPLHF
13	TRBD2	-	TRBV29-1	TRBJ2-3	TGCAGCACCGGACTAGCGAGCACAGATACGCAGTATTTT	CSTGLASTDTQYF
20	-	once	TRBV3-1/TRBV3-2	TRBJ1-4	TGTGCCAGCAGCCCCACCTCTTTCCGGGATCCACTCGGGGGTAGTGAAAAACTGTTTTTT	CASSPTSFRDPLGGSEKLFF
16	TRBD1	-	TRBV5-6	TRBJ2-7	TGTGCCAGCAGCAGAAGATCAGGGACAGGCTCAGGAGGGCAGTACTTC	CASSRRSGTGSGGQYF
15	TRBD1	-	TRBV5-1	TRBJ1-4	TGCGCCAGCTCCTCGGGGACAGGGGGCAGAGAAAAACTGTTTTTT	CASSSGTGGREKLFF
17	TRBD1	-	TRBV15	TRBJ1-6	TGTGCCACCAGCAGAATAGGGTCCCGCCAGGGGGGTTCACCCCTCCACTTT	CATSRIGSRQGGSPLHF
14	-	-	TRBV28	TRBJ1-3	TGTGCCAGCAGCCCCGGACAGTCTGGAAACACCATATATTTT	CASSPGQSGNTIYF
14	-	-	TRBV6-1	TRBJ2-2	TGTGCCAGCAGCGAAGGGGCGAGGACCGGGGAGCTGTTTTTT	CASSEGARTGELFF
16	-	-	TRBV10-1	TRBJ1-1	TGCGCCAGCAGTGAGTTGGGGATCGGACCTGACACTGAAGCTTTCTTT	CASSELGIGPDTEAFF
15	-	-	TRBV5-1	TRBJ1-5	TGCGCCAGCAGCCCCTGGCCGGGGGGCAATCAGCCCCAGCATTTT	CASSPWPGGNQPQHF
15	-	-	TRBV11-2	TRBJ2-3	TGTGCCAGCAGCTCCGATGGATTAAGCACAGATACGCAGTATTTT	CASSSDGLSTDTQYF
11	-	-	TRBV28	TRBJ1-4	TGTGCCACCTACACTCGTGAAAAACTGTTTTTT	CATYTREKLFF
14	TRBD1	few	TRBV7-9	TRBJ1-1	TGTGCCAGCAGCTTCGGACAGGCGGGAGCTGAAGCTTTCTTT	CASSFGQAGAEAFF
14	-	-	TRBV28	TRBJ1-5	TGTGCCAGCAGTTTACCAGGGTTAAGTCAGCCCCAGCATTTT	CASSLPGLSQPQHF
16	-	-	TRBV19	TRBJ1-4	TGTGCCAGTAGTATAGTATTTCAGCCAACTAATGAAAAACTGTTTTTT	CASSIVFQPTNEKLFF
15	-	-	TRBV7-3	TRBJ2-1	TGTGCCAGCAGCCAAGACGGGACTCATTACAATGAGCAGTTCTTC	CASSQDGTHYNEQFF
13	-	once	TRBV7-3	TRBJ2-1	TGTGCCAGCAGCCCAGAAGGGTCATTCGAGCAGTTCTTC	CASSPEGSFEQFF
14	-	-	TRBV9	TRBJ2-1	TGTGCCAGCAGCCCGTGGGACTTAGCCCATGAGCAGTTCTTC	CASSPWDLAHEQFF
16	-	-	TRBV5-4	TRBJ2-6	TGTGCCAGCAGCTACGGTGTGAACTCTGGGGCCAACGTCCTGACTTTC	CASSYGVNSGANVLTF
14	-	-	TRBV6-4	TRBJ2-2	TGTGCCAGCAGTCCAGGCCCGGACACCGGGGAGCTGTTTTTT	CASSPGPDTGELFF
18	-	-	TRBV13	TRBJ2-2	TGTGCCAGCAGCCGAGGACAGGCGATATCGACTAGCTCCGGGGAGCTGTTTTTT	CASSRGQAISTSSGELFF
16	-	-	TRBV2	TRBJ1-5	TGTGCCAGCAGTGAAGAGGGTAACGTTTTTATTCAGCCCCAGCATTTT	CASSEEGNVFIQPQHF
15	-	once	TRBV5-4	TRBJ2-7	TGTGCCAGCAGCTCTATGACAGAGAGCTCCTACGAGCAGTACTTC	CASSSMTESSYEQYF
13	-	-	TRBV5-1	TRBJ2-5	TGCGCCAGTAGGCCGGGGACGAAAGAGACCCAGTACTTC	CASRPGTKETQYF
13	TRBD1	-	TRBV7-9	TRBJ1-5	TGTGCCAGTGGACAGGGGGCATTTCAGCCCCAGCATTTT	CASGQGAFQPQHF
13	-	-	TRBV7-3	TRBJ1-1	TGTGCCAGCAGCTACGACACGTACACTGAAGCTTTCTTT	CASSYDTYTEAFF
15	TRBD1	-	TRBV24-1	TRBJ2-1	TGTGCCACCAGTGATCCAAGACAGGGCAGTAATGAGCAGTTCTTC	CATSDPRQGSNEQFF
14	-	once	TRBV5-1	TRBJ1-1	TGCGCCAGCAGACCTGCAGGGATGCACACTGAAGCTTTCTTT	CASRPAGMHTEAFF
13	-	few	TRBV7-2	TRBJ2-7	TGTGCCAGCAGCTTAGGACCCGTGGGGGAGCAGTACTTC	CASSLGPVGEQYF
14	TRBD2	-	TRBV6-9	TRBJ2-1	TGTGCCAGCAGGGGACTAGCGGGATACAATGAGCAGTTCTTC	CASRGLAGYNEQFF
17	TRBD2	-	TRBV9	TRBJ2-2	TGTGCCAGCAGCCCAAGGTCTAGCGGGAGGGGCACCGGGGAGCTGTTTTTT	CASSPRSSGRGTGELFF
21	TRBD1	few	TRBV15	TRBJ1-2	TGTGCCACCAGCAGAGATTCAATAGGAGTGGGCAGGGGGCGAGGTTACTATGGCTACACCTTC	CATSRDSIGVGRGRGYYGYTF
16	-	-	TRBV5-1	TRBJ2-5	TGCGCCAGCAGCTTGGGAAGGGGGGGCCGAACGGAGACCCAGTACTTC	CASSLGRGGRTETQYF
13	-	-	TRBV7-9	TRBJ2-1	TGTGCCAGCTGTGGGGCCGGCCCCGACGAGCAGTTCTTC	CASCGAGPDEQFF